Detailed here is one T cell receptor beta chain. The antigen is undetermined. The data are from a study of blood T cells in healthy people across ages. Overall study results and limits: Investigators viewed diversity estimates from one million T cells as underestimates, the study reported.

Isolation of PBMCs gave at least 7 million cells per sample. A second PCR, run for about 7 to 12 cycles, used a sample-barcoded 5' primer plus a J-beta primer mix. There were at least 2.5 million CDR3-containing paired-end reads obtained from each sample. Using its own MiXCR run on the 5' RACE reads, TCRdb lists one record per CDR3 protein. This table has hundreds of thousands of distinct CDR3 sequences, 45% to 70% appearing once. Sequenced sample: blood. This sequence was found in a man aged 35 to 55 in good health.

CDR3: CASSYGPSGAGTQYF. The CDR3 DNA sequence: TGTGCCAGCAGTTACGGGCCTAGCGGTGCGGGGACCCAGTACTTC. V and J are TRBV6-5 and TRBJ2-5; 7 positions agree with TRBD2. This CDR3 has 15 amino acids. With V trimmed by 2 bases and J by 7 bases, 10 bases remained unmatched. Germline CDR1 reads MNHEY; CDR2 reads SVGAGI.